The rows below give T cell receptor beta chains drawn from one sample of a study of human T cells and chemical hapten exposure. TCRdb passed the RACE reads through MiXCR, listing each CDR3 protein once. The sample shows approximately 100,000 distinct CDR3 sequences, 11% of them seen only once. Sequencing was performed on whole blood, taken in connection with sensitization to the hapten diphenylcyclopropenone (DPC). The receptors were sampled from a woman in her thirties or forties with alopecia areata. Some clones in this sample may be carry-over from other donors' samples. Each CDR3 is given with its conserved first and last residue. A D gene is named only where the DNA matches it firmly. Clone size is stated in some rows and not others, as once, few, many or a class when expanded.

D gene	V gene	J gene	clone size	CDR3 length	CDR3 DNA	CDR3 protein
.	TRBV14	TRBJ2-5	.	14	TGTGCCAGCAGCCAAGATTTCCCCATGGAGACCCAGTACTTC	CASSQDFPMETQYF
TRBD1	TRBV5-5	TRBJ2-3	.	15	TGTGCCAGCAGCTTGGGGACAGGGACCAGGGATACGCAGTATTTT	CASSLGTGTRDTQYF
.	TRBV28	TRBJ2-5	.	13	TGTGCCAGCAGTTTCGAGGGCCAAGAGACCCAGTACTTC	CASSFEGQETQYF
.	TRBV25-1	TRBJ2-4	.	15	TGTGCCAGCAGCACCACCGGGCAAGCCAAAAACATTCAGTACTTC	CASSTTGQAKNIQYF
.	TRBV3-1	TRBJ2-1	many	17	TGTGCCAGCAGCCAAAACGGGTTGGGCAAGACCTACAATGAGCAGTTCTTC	CASSQNGLGKTYNEQFF
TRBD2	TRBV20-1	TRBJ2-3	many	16	TGCAGTGCTAGGACTAGCGGGGGGGTGAGCACAGATACGCAGTATTTT	CSARTSGGVSTDTQYF
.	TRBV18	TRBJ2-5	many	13	TGTGCCAGCTCCCCGACGTACCAAGAGACCCAGTACTTC	CASSPTYQETQYF
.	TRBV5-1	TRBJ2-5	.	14	TGCGCCAGCAGCTTGGGGACTCTGCAAGAGACCCAGTACTTC	CASSLGTLQETQYF
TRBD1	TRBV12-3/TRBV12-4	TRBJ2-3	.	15	TGTGCCAGCAGTCCAGGGGGCGCGAGCACAGATACGCAGTATTTT	CASSPGGASTDTQYF
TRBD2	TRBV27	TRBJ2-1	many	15	TGTGCCAGCAGTATCACTAGCGGGAGGAATGGACAGCAGTTCTTC	CASSITSGRNGQQFF
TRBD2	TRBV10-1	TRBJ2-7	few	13	TGCGCCAGCAGTGAGGCTAGCGGCTACGAGCAGTACTTC	CASSEASGYEQYF
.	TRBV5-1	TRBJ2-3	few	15	TGCGCCAGCAGCTTGGAATTCCTCTATGGGGATACGCAGTATTTT	CASSLEFLYGDTQYF
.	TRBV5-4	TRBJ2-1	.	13	TGTGCCCAGGGGAGACAGGCTTACAATGAGCAGTTCTTC	CAQGRQAYNEQFF
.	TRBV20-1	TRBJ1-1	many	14	TGCAGTGCTAGGGGCGATGGGATGAACACTGAAGCTTTCTTT	CSARGDGMNTEAFF
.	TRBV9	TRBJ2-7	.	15	TGTGCCAGCAGCGTAGGGGCAGCAAGTACCTACGAGCAGTACTTC	CASSVGAASTYEQYF
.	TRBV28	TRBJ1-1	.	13	TGTGCCAGCAGTTTGTTGGGGGGGAGGGAAGCTTTCTTT	CASSLLGGREAFF
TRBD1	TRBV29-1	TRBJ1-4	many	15	TGCAGCGCCCGCACGACAGGGGGCGGGGGCGAAAAACTGTTTTTT	CSARTTGGGGEKLFF
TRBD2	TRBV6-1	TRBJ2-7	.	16	TGTGCCAGCAGTGCCCCCGCGGGAGCAGGACTCTACGAGCAGTACTTC	CASSAPAGAGLYEQYF
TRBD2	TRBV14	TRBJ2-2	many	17	TGTGCCAGCAGCCCCCACATAGCGGGAGTGTACACCGGGGAGCTGTTTTTT	CASSPHIAGVYTGELFF
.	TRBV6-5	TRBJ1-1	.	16	TGTGCCAGCATGCGTAACTTCGCGGGCCTGAACACTGAAGCTTTCTTT	CASMRNFAGLNTEAFF
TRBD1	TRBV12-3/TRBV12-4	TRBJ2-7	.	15	TGTGCCAGCAGGGCCGGGACAGGGGGCGCCTACGAGCAGTACTTC	CASRAGTGGAYEQYF
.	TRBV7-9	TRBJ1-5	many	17	TGTGCCAGCAGCTTAAGTGGTGCGGGGGATAGCAATCAGCCCCAGCATTTT	CASSLSGAGDSNQPQHF
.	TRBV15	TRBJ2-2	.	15	TGTGCCACCAGAGAGGGGACGGGGACTCTCGGGGAGCTGTTTTTT	CATREGTGTLGELFF
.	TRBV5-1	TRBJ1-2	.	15	TGCGCCAGCCGCTACACGGCGGGGGTAAACTATGGCTACACCTTC	CASRYTAGVNYGYTF
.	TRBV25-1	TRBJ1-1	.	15	TGTGCCAGCAGTGGCGGGGCGAGACTGAACACTGAAGCTTTCTTT	CASSGGARLNTEAFF
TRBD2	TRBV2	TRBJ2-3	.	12	TGTGCCAGCAAGGGGACTAGCGATACGCAGTATTTT	CASKGTSDTQYF
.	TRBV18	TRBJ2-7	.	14	TGTGCCAGCTCCCCTGGAGCAGGCTTTCGGGAGCAGTACTTC	CASSPGAGFREQYF
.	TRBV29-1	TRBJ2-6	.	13	TGCAGCGTTGAGGGTTCTGGGGCCAACGTCCTGACTTTC	CSVEGSGANVLTF
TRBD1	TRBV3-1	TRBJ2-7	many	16	TGTGCCAGCAGCCAAGATCTGAACAGGGGGGCCTACGAGCAGTACTTC	CASSQDLNRGAYEQYF
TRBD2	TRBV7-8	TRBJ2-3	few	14	TGTGCCAGCAGTCCCACTAGCGGGGGTCCCCCGCAGTATTTT	CASSPTSGGPPQYF
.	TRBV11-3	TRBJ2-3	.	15	TGTGCCAGCAGCTTTGACGGGGGTGGCACAGATACGCAGTATTTT	CASSFDGGGTDTQYF
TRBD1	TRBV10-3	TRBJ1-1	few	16	TGTGCCATCAGTGAGCCGGGACAGGGGGCGAACACTGAAGCTTTCTTT	CAISEPGQGANTEAFF
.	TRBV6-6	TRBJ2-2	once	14	TGTGCCAGCTACCGTCCCGCCACCACCGGGGTGCTGTTTTTT	CASYRPATTGVLFF
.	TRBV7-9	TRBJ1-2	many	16	TGTGCCAGCAGCGTCGGAGGGGTAGAAGCTAACTATGGCTACACCTTC	CASSVGGVEANYGYTF
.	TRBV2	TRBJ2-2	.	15	TGTGCCAGCAGTGTTACCAACGGGGGCACCGGGGAGCTGTTTTTT	CASSVTNGGTGELFF
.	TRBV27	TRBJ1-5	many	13	TGTGCCAGCAGTCTGGCCCCCGGTCAGCCCCAGCATTTT	CASSLAPGQPQHF
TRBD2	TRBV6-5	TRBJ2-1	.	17	TGTGCCAGCGAACCGGGACTAGCGGGAGGAGGGGTAGGGGAGCAGTTCTTC	CASEPGLAGGGVGEQFF
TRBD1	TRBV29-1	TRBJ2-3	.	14	TGCAGCGTTGAAACCCGGACAGGGACAGATACGCAGTATTTT	CSVETRTGTDTQYF
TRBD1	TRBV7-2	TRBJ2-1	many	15	TGTGCCAGCAGCCCCCGACAGGGGTTCGGCAATGAGCAGTTCTTC	CASSPRQGFGNEQFF
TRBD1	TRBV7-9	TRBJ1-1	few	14	TGTGCCAGCAGCCCGAATTACAGGGGGACTGAAGCTTTCTTT	CASSPNYRGTEAFF
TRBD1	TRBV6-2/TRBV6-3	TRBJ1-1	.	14	TGTGCCAGCAGTCGATACAGGGGGCAGGCTGAAGCTTTCTTT	CASSRYRGQAEAFF
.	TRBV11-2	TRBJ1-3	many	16	TGTGCCAGCAGCTTAGAGGAGGGGTTCTCTGGAAACACCATATATTTT	CASSLEEGFSGNTIYF
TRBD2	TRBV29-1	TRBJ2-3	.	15	TGCAGCGTCCCGGGACTAGCGGGAGTATGGGTTACGCAGTATTTT	CSVPGLAGVWVTQYF
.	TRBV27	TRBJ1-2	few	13	TGTGCCAGCAGCCCAGGGGCAGGGTATGGCTACACCTTC	CASSPGAGYGYTF
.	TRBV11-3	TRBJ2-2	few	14	TGTGCCAGCAGCTTAGGACAGCTCACCGGGGAGCTGTTTTTT	CASSLGQLTGELFF
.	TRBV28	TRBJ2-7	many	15	TGTGCCAGCAGGCTGCCGGGACACAGCTCCTACGAGCAGTACTTC	CASRLPGHSSYEQYF
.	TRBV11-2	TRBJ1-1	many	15	TGTGCCAGCAGCTTAGAGCAGGTGACGGTCACTGAAGCTTTCTTT	CASSLEQVTVTEAFF
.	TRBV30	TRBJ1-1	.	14	TGTGCCTGGAGTGTACAGACGAGGGGAGGTGAAGCTTTCTTT	CAWSVQTRGGEAFF
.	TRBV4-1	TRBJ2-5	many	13	TGCGCCAGCAGCCAAGTGGGGATGGGGACCCAGTACTTC	CASSQVGMGTQYF
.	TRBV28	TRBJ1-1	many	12	TGTGCCAGCAGGCCCCCGGGCAGTGAAGCTTTCTTT	CASRPPGSEAFF